A selection of T cell receptor beta chains follows, all from one sample in a study of human T cells and chemical hapten exposure. TCRdb reprocessed the 5' RACE reads with MiXCR, giving one entry per CDR3 protein. The table includes approximately 140,000 distinct CDR3 sequences, about 4% detected once. Receptors originate from a female donor in good health. The CDR3 runs from the conserved cysteine through the conserved F or W. The D gene is left open where the match is weak. A clone size is listed for some rows: how often the clone was seen (once, few, many), or a class if it is expanded.

D	V	size	J	DNA	CDR3
-	TRBV5-1	many	TRBJ2-3	TGCGCCAGCAGCTTGTCTCCCACAGATACGCAGTATTTT	CASSLSPTDTQYF
-	TRBV19	-	TRBJ2-7	TGTGCCAGTAGTTTACAACCGCGTACATACGAGCAGTACTTC	CASSLQPRTYEQYF
TRBD2	TRBV18	many	TRBJ2-7	TGTGCCAGCTATCCGACTAGCGGGGGGGTTAACGAGCAGTACTTC	CASYPTSGGVNEQYF
TRBD1	TRBV6-1	many	TRBJ1-1	TGTGCCAGCAGTGCATATCAGGGGGCGACTGAAGCTTTCTTT	CASSAYQGATEAFF
-	TRBV20-1	-	TRBJ2-3	TGCAGTGCTAGACCGAGCACAGATACGCAGTATTTT	CSARPSTDTQYF
TRBD2	TRBV5-6	many	TRBJ2-1	TGTGCCAGCAGCTCCGGACTAGCGGGGGGTTTATACAATGAGCAGTTCTTC	CASSSGLAGGLYNEQFF
-	TRBV20-1	many	TRBJ1-2	TGCAGTGCCTGGGGAGGGCAGCCCGAGTCTTATGGCTACACCTTC	CSAWGGQPESYGYTF
TRBD1	TRBV6-6	many	TRBJ2-7	TGTGCCAGCAGTTCGCCGGGACAGGGGCTAATGAGTCTGTACTTC	CASSSPGQGLMSLYF
-	TRBV20-1	-	TRBJ1-2	TGCAGTGCTAGATCCCCGCAGCCTTACTATGGCTACACCTTC	CSARSPQPYYGYTF
-	TRBV27	many	TRBJ1-5	TGTGCCAGCAGTTTAATCTCGGCTCAGCCCCAGCATTTT	CASSLISAQPQHF
-	TRBV12-3/TRBV12-4	many	TRBJ2-1	TGTGCCAGCAGTCTAGTAGATCTAGCCTCTGAGCAGTTCTTC	CASSLVDLASEQFF
-	TRBV7-2	few	TRBJ1-3	TGTGCCAGCAGCTTTGCCCGGGACACCATATATTTT	CASSFARDTIYF
TRBD1	TRBV7-9	few	TRBJ2-3	TGTGCCAGCAGCTTACCCGACAGGGCCCTTTACACAGATACGCAGTATTTT	CASSLPDRALYTDTQYF
-	TRBV27	many	TRBJ2-7	TGTGCCAGCAGTTTGGGACATTACTACGAGCAGTACTTC	CASSLGHYYEQYF
-	TRBV4-3	many	TRBJ1-5	TGCGCCAGCAGTCGACAGAGCTATAGCAATCAGCCCCAGCATTTT	CASSRQSYSNQPQHF
TRBD2	TRBV9	many	TRBJ2-1	TGTGCCAGCAGCGGGCGGGGGGCCTCCTACAATGAGCAGTTCTTC	CASSGRGASYNEQFF
TRBD1	TRBV24-1	many	TRBJ2-6	TGTGCCACCCAACGTACAGGGGGCTCTGGGGCCAACGTCCTGACTTTC	CATQRTGGSGANVLTF
-	TRBV6-6	many	TRBJ1-5	TGTGCCAGCAGTTATAGTAGCAATCAGCCCCAGCATTTT	CASSYSSNQPQHF
TRBD1	TRBV7-2	many	TRBJ1-4	TGTGCCAGCAGCCTCCAGGGGGGGGGAGCAACTAATGAAAAACTGTTTTTT	CASSLQGGGATNEKLFF
-	TRBV9	many	TRBJ1-1	TGTGCCAGCAGCGTAGCTCCGGGGTCTGGTGAAGCTTTCTTT	CASSVAPGSGEAFF
-	TRBV10-3	many	TRBJ2-6	TGTGCCATCAGTGAGTCGGGGGGGGCAAGCCTCCGTTCTGGGGCCAACGTCCTGACTTTC	CAISESGGASLRSGANVLTF
-	TRBV5-1	-	TRBJ2-1	TGCGCCAGCAGCCTCTTCACCCGGCCCGACAATGAGCAGTTCTTC	CASSLFTRPDNEQFF
-	TRBV6-5	many	TRBJ1-6	TGTGCCAGCAGTCGGGCCGGCTCACCCCTCCACTTT	CASSRAGSPLHF
-	TRBV7-2	many	TRBJ2-3	TGTGCCAGCAGCTTAGAAGTGGGTCCAGATACGCAGTATTTT	CASSLEVGPDTQYF
TRBD2	TRBV5-1	many	TRBJ2-3	TGCGCCAGCAGCCCCGGGACTACCGACACAGATACGCAGTATTTT	CASSPGTTDTDTQYF
TRBD1	TRBV5-1	-	TRBJ2-1	TGCGCCAGCAGCTCGGGACAGGGGGTCGTGAATGAGCAGTTCTTC	CASSSGQGVVNEQFF
-	TRBV14	many	TRBJ2-3	TGTGCCAGCAGCCCCCGTGACTTTACTACGCAGTATTTT	CASSPRDFTTQYF
TRBD1	TRBV6-1	-	TRBJ1-5	TGTGCCAGCAGCCCATCGCTGACAGGGGGCCTCAATCAGCCCCAGCATTTT	CASSPSLTGGLNQPQHF
TRBD1	TRBV12-3/TRBV12-4	medium-sized	TRBJ1-2	TGTGCCAGCAGTTCCTCCGGGACAGATAGCAATGGCTACACCTTC	CASSSSGTDSNGYTF
-	TRBV20-1	many	TRBJ2-3	TGCAGTGCCCCAATGAACGCAGATACGCAGTATTTT	CSAPMNADTQYF
TRBD1	TRBV7-3	many	TRBJ2-2	TGTGCCAGCAGCCCGGACAGGGACACCGGGGAGCTGTTTTTT	CASSPDRDTGELFF
-	TRBV30	many	TRBJ2-1	TGTGCCTGGAGACTGTCAGACTACAATGAGCAGTTCTTC	CAWRLSDYNEQFF
-	TRBV4-3	-	TRBJ1-3	TGCGCCAGCAGCCGCAACGGGCCAAACTCTGGAAACACCATATATTTT	CASSRNGPNSGNTIYF